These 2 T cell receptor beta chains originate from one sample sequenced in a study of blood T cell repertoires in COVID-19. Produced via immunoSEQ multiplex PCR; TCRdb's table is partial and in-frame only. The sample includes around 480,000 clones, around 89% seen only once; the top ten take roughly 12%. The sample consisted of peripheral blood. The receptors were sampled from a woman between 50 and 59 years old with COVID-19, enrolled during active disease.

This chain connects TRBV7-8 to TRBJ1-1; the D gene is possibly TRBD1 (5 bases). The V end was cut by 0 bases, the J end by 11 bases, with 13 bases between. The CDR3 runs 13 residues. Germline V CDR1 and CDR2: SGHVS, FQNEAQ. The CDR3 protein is CASSLARDRSAFF. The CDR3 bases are TGTGCCAGCAGCTTAGCGCGAGACAGAAGTGCTTTCTTT.

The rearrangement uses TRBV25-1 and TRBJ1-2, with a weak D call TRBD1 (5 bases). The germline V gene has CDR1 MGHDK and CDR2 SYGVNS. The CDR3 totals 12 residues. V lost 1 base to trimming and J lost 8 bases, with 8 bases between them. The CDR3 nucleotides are TGTGCCAGCAGTGAATCAAGGGGAGGCTACACCTTC. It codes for CASSESRGGYTF.